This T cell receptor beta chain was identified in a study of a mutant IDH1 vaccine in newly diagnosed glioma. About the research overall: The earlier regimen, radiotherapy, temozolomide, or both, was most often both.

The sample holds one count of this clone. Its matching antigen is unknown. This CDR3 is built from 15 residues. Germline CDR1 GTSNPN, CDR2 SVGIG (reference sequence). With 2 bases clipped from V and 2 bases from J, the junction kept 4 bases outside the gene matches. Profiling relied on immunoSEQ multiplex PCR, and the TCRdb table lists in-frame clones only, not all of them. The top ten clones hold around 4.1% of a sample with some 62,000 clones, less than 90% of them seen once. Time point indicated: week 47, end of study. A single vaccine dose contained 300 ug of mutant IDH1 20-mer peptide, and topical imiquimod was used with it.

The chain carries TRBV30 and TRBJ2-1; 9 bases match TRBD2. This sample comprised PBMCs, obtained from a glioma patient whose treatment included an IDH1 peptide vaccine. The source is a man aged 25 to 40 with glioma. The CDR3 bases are TGTGCCTGGAGTCAGCGGGGGGTCCCCTACAATGAGCAGTTCTTC. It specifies CAWSQRGVPYNEQFF.